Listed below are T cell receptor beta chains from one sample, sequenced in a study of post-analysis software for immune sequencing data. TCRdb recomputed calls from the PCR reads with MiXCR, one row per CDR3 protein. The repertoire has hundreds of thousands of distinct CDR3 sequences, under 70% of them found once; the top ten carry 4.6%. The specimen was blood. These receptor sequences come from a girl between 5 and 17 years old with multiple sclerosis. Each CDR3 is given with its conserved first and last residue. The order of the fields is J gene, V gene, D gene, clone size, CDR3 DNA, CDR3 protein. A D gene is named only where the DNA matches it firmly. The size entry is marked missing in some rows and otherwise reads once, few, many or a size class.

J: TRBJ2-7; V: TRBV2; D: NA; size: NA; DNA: TGTGCCAGCAGTGACCCGGGTTCCGGCTCCTACGAGCAGTACTTC; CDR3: CASSDPGSGSYEQYF
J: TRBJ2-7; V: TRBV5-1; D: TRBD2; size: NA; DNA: TGCGCCAGCAGCTTGGGGCTAGCGGGGGGTCTGCCCTACGAGCAGTACTTC; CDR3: CASSLGLAGGLPYEQYF
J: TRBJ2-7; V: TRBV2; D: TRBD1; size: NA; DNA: TGTGCCAGCAGTGCTTTGAGGACAGGCCTCCCGAGGGAGCAGTACTTC; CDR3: CASSALRTGLPREQYF
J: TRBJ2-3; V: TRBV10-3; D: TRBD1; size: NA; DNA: TGTGCCATTCGGGACAGGGGGCTAACAGATACGCAGTATTTT; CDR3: CAIRDRGLTDTQYF
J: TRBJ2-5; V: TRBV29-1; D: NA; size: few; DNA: TGCAGCGCTGGGATAGTTGAGGCCCAGTACTTC; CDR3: CSAGIVEAQYF
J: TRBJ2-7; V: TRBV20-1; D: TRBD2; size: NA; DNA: TGCAGTGCCGCGGGACTAGCGGGGGGGTGGTACGAGCAGTACTTC; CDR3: CSAAGLAGGWYEQYF
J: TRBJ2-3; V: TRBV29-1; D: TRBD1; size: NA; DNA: TGCAGCGTTGCCAGGGGGTCCGATACGCAGTATTTT; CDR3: CSVARGSDTQYF
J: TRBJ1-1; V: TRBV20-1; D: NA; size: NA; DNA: TGCAGTGCTCCTGGGATAGGTGCGCTTGAAGCTTTCTTT; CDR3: CSAPGIGALEAFF
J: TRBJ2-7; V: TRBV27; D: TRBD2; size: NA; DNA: TGTGCCAGCAGTTTATTTTCGGGACTAGCGGGAACGGATAACGAGCAGTACTTC; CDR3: CASSLFSGLAGTDNEQYF
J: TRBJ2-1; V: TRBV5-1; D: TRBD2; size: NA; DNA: TGCGCCAGCAGCTACCGCGGGGGGGCCCGTACCAACAATGAGCAGTTCTTC; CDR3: CASSYRGGARTNNEQFF
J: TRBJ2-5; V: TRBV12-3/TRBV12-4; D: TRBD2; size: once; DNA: TGTGCCAGCACCCTGACTAGCGGGAAACAAGAGACCCAGTACTTC; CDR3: CASTLTSGKQETQYF
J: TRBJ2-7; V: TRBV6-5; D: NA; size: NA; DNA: TGTGCCAGCAGTTACGTGGATGAGGTCTACGAGCAGTACTTC; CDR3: CASSYVDEVYEQYF
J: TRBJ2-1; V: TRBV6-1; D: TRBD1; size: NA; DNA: TGTGCCAGCTCAAGACAGGGACGGACCAACAATGAGCAGTTCTTC; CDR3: CASSRQGRTNNEQFF
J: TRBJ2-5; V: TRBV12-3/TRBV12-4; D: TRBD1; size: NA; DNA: TGTGCCAGCAGCCGACAGGGTGGTCCCCAAGAGACCCAGTACTTC; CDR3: CASSRQGGPQETQYF
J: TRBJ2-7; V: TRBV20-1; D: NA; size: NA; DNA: TGCAGTGCTAGTGAATACAGGGCCTCCCCCTACGAGCAGTACTTC; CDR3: CSASEYRASPYEQYF
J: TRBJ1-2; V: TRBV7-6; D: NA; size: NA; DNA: TGTGCCAGCAGCCCTCGGACCATCGACAACTATGGCTACACCTTC; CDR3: CASSPRTIDNYGYTF